This passage covers 8 T cell receptor beta chains from one sample sequenced in a study of post-analysis software for immune sequencing data. Their antigens are not known. TCR beta cDNA libraries had unique molecular identifiers. Each CDR3 protein is one row after TCRdb ran MiXCR on the PCR reads. The sample holds about 820,000 distinct CDR3 sequences, 53% seen once. The study, taken as a whole, reports: In patients, TRBV5-6, TRBV5-1 and TRBV20-1 belonged to five TRBV segments found more frequently than in controls.

The material sequenced was blood. The receptors come from a girl aged 10-17 years with multiple sclerosis.

J is TRBJ1-1 and V is TRBV7-2; D possibly corresponds to TRBD1 (5 bases). The CDR3 contains 14 residues. Between the trimmed V and J ends, which lost 5 bases and 5 bases, there was a span of 15 bases. Germline loops: CDR1 SGHTA, CDR2 FQGNSA. Here the CDR3 reads CASSLGPSTTEAFF. In nucleotides, the CDR3 is TGTGCCAGCAGCCTGGGACCGTCCACAACTGAAGCTTTCTTT.

This rearrangement joins TRBV7-9 to TRBJ2-1; 7 positions agree with TRBD1. The germline V gene has CDR1 SEHNR and CDR2 FQNEAQ (reference sequence). V shed 9 bases and J 3 bases; nucleotides not matched to a gene: 8. The CDR3 totals 14 residues. Here the CDR3 DNA reads TGTGCCAGTCCCGAGGGGACAGTCTACAATGAGCAGTTCTTC. Amino acid sequence: CASPEGTVYNEQFF.

V and J are TRBV29-1 and TRBJ2-7, with D perhaps matching TRBD1 or TRBD2 (6 bases each). The CDR3 sequence is 16 residues long. Germline V gives CDR1 SQVTM, CDR2 ANQGSEA. V was clipped by 2 bases and J by 0 bases, with 17 bases between them. CDR3 DNA sequence: TGCAGCGTTGAAAGGTTGGGGGGCGGCTCCTCCTACGAGCAGTACTTC. It encodes CSVERLGGGSSYEQYF.

This clonotype was picked up one time. V gene TRBV6-5 combines with J gene TRBJ1-1; D is ambiguous. The germline CDR1 and CDR2 sequences are MNHEY and SVGAGI. The CDR3 has 16 residues. Trimming removed 0 bases from V and 0 bases from J, with 11 bases in between. CDR3 DNA: TGTGCCAGCAGTTACTCGAAGTCGCCTTTGAACACTGAAGCTTTCTTT. This gives the protein CASSYSKSPLNTEAFF.

The chain recombines TRBV20-1 with TRBJ2-7; 16 nucleotides line up with TRBD2. After removal of 8 bases from V and 2 bases from J, the junction contained 9 bases not matched to a gene. The germline V gene encodes CDR1 DFQATT and CDR2 SNEGSKA (reference sequence). The CDR3 contains 16 residues. Here the CDR3 DNA reads TGCAGTATTTCCCCGGGACTAGCGGGGGGGACCTACGAGCAGTACTTC. As protein: CSISPGLAGGTYEQYF.

The chain couples TRBV6-2 or TRBV6-3 to TRBJ2-3; D remains ambiguous. This CDR3 contains 13 residues. The V gene lost 0 bases and the J gene lost 6 bases, with 7 bases spanning the gap. The germline CDR1 and CDR2 sequences are MNHEY and SVGEGT. Here the CDR3 DNA reads TGTGCCAGCAGTTACTCGAGATACGATACGCAGTATTTT. This codes for CASSYSRYDTQYF.

This clonotype was seen a handful of times. The V call is TRBV11-2, the J call TRBJ2-7; a possible D gene is TRBD2 (5 bases). This CDR3 has 14 amino acids. The V and J ends lost 7 bases and 2 bases respectively, with 15 bases between them. Germline V gives CDR1 SGHAT, CDR2 FQNNGV. In DNA, the CDR3 is TGTGCCAGCAACACGGGGTCCCTCACCTACGAGCAGTACTTC. Its translation: CASNTGSLTYEQYF.

The DNA of the CDR3 is TGTGCCAGCAGTGAGGGGGTTAACAATCAGCCCCAGCATTTT. Translation gives CASSEGVNNQPQHF. This sequence joins TRBV2 and TRBJ1-5, with D perhaps matching TRBD1 (5 bases). This CDR3 region has 14 residues. In germline, CDR1 is SNHLY, CDR2 FYNNEI. V was shortened by 3 bases and J by 3 bases, with 9 bases between the two germline ends. Full variable domain (outside the CDR3, taken from reference TRBV2 and TRBJ1-5): EPEVTQTPSHQVTQMGQEVILRCVPISNHLYFYWYRQILGQKVEFLVSFYNNEISEKSEIFDDQFSVERPDGSNFTLKIRSTKLEDSAMYFCASSEGVNNQPQHFGDGTRLSIL.